This entry lists 26 T cell receptor beta chains sequenced from one sample in a study of shared clonotypes between healthy human individuals. The naive CD8 population came from CD45RO-negative cells selected for CCR7, without terminally differentiated effector memory CD45RA+ cells. The method was immunoSEQ multiplex PCR; TCRdb's version includes in-frame clones alone and lacks a portion of them. In the table there are 600,000 or so clones, 90% to 95% of which are singletons. The sample taken for sequencing was naive CD8+ T cells sorted from blood. These receptors all stem from a woman aged 25 to 45 in good health.

The chain links TRBV29-1 to TRBJ2-1; possibly TRBD2 for D (5 bases). Per the germline V gene, CDR1 is SQVTM and CDR2 is ANQGSEA. V was clipped by 4 bases and J by 2 bases, with 12 bases between them. The CDR3 loop spans 14 amino acids. The CDR3 DNA sequence: TGCAGCGTTGTGGGGAGACCCCCCTACAATGAGCAGTTCTTC. The encoded protein is CSVVGRPPYNEQFF.

This clone appeared once. V and J are TRBV7-9 and TRBJ2-7; D tentatively reads TRBD1 or TRBD2 (5 bases each). This CDR3 is 12 amino acids long. V was cut by 5 bases and J by 6 bases, with 11 bases left in between. Germline loops: CDR1 SEHNR, CDR2 FQNEAQ (reference sequence). The DNA for the CDR3 is TGTGCCAGCAGCCACGGGGCAGGCGAGCAGTACTTC. Translation: CASSHGAGEQYF.

This chain uses TRBV6-1 with TRBJ2-1; TRBD2 might be the D (5 bases). The germline V gene has CDR1 MNHNS and CDR2 SASEGT. Deletions cut 3 bases from V and 0 bases from J, with 9 bases between. This CDR3 is built from 15 residues. The CDR3 loop is CASSDRRDSYNEQFF. CDR3 DNA sequence: TGTGCCAGCAGTGATCGTCGGGACTCCTACAATGAGCAGTTCTTC.

This sequence joins TRBV4-1 and TRBJ2-7; D gene uncertain. The CDR3 sequence is 15 residues long. The germline CDR1 and CDR2 sequences are MGHRA and YSYEKL. Trimming took off 4 bases at V and 0 bases at J, with 13 bases between the two ends. The CDR3 reads CASSPTARSSYEQYF. The CDR3 DNA reads as TGCGCCAGCAGCCCGACGGCTAGGAGCTCCTACGAGCAGTACTTC.

The chain carries TRBV6-1 and TRBJ1-1, with TRBD1 as a possible D gene (5 bases). Trimming left V 2 bases short and J 3 bases short, with 13 bases between. The germline CDR1 and CDR2 sequences are MNHNS and SASEGT. CDR3 length equals 15 residues. This chain's CDR3 is CASSELGRGYTEAFF. The CDR3 DNA is TGTGCCAGCAGTGAATTGGGGCGGGGGTACACTGAAGCTTTCTTT.

This clone appeared once. The chain employs TRBV10-2 and TRBJ2-7; TRBD1 might be the D (5 bases). The V gene lost 8 bases and the J gene lost 2 bases, with 13 bases spanning the gap. Germline loops: CDR1 WSHSY, CDR2 SAAADI. The CDR3 loop spans 13 amino acids. The CDR3 protein is CASSGQGTYEQYF. The CDR3 DNA reads as TGCGCCAGCTCAGGGCAGGGAACCTACGAGCAGTACTTC.

The chain links TRBV7-9 to TRBJ2-7; 9 nucleotides match TRBD1. Per the germline V gene, CDR1 is SEHNR and CDR2 is FQNEAQ (reference sequence). This CDR3 spans 14 amino acids. The ends lost 4 bases at V and 2 bases at J; junction bases unmatched: 3. CDR3 region: CASSSRTGAYEQYF. The DNA for the CDR3 is TGTGCCAGCAGCTCCCGGACAGGGGCCTACGAGCAGTACTTC.

A word on this clone: In this CDR3 the conserved last residue, phenylalanine or tryptophan, is missing, so a read error is likely. The limits of the CDR3 on the DNA are not certain, so only TCRdb's listed CDR3 is given. The chain employs TRBV29-1 and TRBJ2-7; the table's D call, TRBD1, has no DNA check behind it. Per germline, CDR1 SQVTM and CDR2 ANQGSEA. Ends included, the CDR3 has 12 residues. CDR3 residues: CSVDPPFNRGGT.

The CDR3 DNA sequence: TGTGCCAGCAGTTTATCTCAGGGCTCCTATGGCTACACCTTC. It is translated as CASSLSQGSYGYTF. The chain couples TRBV27 to TRBJ1-2; possibly TRBD1 for D (5 bases). Germline CDR1 MNHEY, CDR2 SMNVEV (reference sequence). The ends were cut back, 0 bases at V and 4 bases at J, with 9 bases in the middle. CDR3 size: 14 residues.

The gene calls are TRBV10-1 and TRBJ2-3; D might be TRBD1 or TRBD2, each matching 5 bases. Germline V gives CDR1 WNHNN, CDR2 SYGVQD (reference sequence). This CDR3 comprises 14 residues. Deletions cut 5 bases from V and 2 bases from J, with 11 bases between. CDR3 nucleotides: TGCGCCAGCAGTCCGGGACCGTACACAGATACGCAGTATTTT. Translated, it gives CASSPGPYTDTQYF.

V gene TRBV11-2 combines with J gene TRBJ2-2; weak D call: TRBD1 (5 bases). Germline V gives CDR1 SGHAT, CDR2 FQNNGV. The CDR3 runs to 18 residues. V was shortened by 0 bases and J by 0 bases, with 14 bases between the two germline ends. CDR3: CASSLEGTGSPNTGELFF. The CDR3 DNA is TGTGCCAGCAGCTTAGAGGGTACAGGCAGCCCGAACACCGGGGAGCTGTTTTTT.

This clone was counted a single time. The V call is TRBV28, the J call TRBJ1-2, with D possibly matching TRBD1 (6 bases). The CDR3 contains 19 residues. The ends were cut back, 3 bases at V and 4 bases at J, with 27 bases in the middle. The germline V gene has CDR1 MDHEN and CDR2 SYDVKM. CDR3 residues: CASSLFVRGTGLQSYGYTF. CDR3 in DNA: TGTGCCAGCAGTTTGTTTGTTCGGGGAACAGGGCTTCAGTCCTATGGCTACACCTTC.

The V and J genes are TRBV28 and TRBJ2-7, with 8 bases aligning to TRBD1. Trimming took 6 bases from V and 5 from J; bases not matched to a gene: 6. Looked up from germline, CDR1 is MDHEN and CDR2 is SYDVKM. The length of the CDR3 is 13 residues. This CDR3 reads CASRPGQGDEQYF. The CDR3 DNA reads TGTGCCAGCAGACCTGGACAGGGCGACGAGCAGTACTTC.

V is TRBV28 and J is TRBJ2-3; TRBD1 matches at 9 bases. The CDR3 extends over 16 amino acids. V lost 4 bases and J lost 3; bases outside the gene matches: 8. Germline V gene data show CDR1 as MDHEN and CDR2 as SYDVKM. In DNA, the CDR3 is TGTGCCAGCAGTTCCATCCGGGACAGGGCAACAGATACGCAGTATTTT. This encodes CASSSIRDRATDTQYF.

This sequence joins TRBV19 and TRBJ1-5, with 9 nucleotides matching TRBD1. The germline gives CDR1 LNHDA, CDR2 SQIVND (reference sequence). Trimming cost V 4 bases and J 7 bases; bases outside gene matches: 8. This CDR3 is 15 amino acids long. In nucleotides, the CDR3 is TGTGCCAGTAGTACCCACAGGGGGCGCGGACAGCCCCAGCATTTT. This encodes CASSTHRGRGQPQHF. Using reference TRBV19 and TRBJ1-5 for the parts outside the CDR3, the full variable domain is DGGITQSPKYLFRKEGQNVTLSCEQNLNHDAMYWYRQDPGQGLRLIYYSQIVNDFQKGDIAEGYSVSREKKESFPLTVTSAQKNPTAFYLCASSTHRGRGQPQHFGDGTRLSIL.

The chain employs TRBV23-1 and TRBJ2-1; 8 bases are a match to TRBD2. TRBV23-1 is labeled an ORF, and its function is uncertain. The CDR3 has 17 residues. With 4 bases clipped from V and 3 bases from J, the junction kept 11 bases outside the gene matches. The chain's CDR3 is CASSLGGGFPFYNEQFF. DNA of the CDR3: TGCGCCAGCAGTCTTGGCGGGGGGTTCCCCTTCTACAATGAGCAGTTCTTC.

The chain recombines TRBV7-9 with TRBJ1-2; D uncertain. The CDR3 totals 15 residues. Germline CDR1 is SEHNR and CDR2 is FQNEAQ (reference sequence). The V end was cut by 0 bases, the J end by 3 bases, with 11 bases between. CDR3 sequence (DNA): TGTGCCAGCAGCTTAGCGCTGGTGGGGTACTATGGCTACACCTTC. Protein: CASSLALVGYYGYTF.

This rearrangement joins TRBV7-7 to TRBJ2-7; D gene ambiguous. The ends were cut back, 5 bases at V and 4 bases at J, with 15 bases in the middle. Germline CDR1 reads SSHAT; CDR2 reads FNYEAQ (reference sequence). CDR3 length: 14 residues. CDR3 DNA sequence: TGTGCCAGCAGCAGGAATGCTTACGATTACGAGCAGTACTTC. Protein: CASSRNAYDYEQYF.

This sequence joins TRBV13 and TRBJ1-4, with 9 bases lining up with TRBD1. CDR3 length equals 17 residues. Germline lookup yields CDR1 PRHDT and CDR2 FYEKMQ (reference sequence). Unmatched junction bases numbered 11, after V lost 6 bases and J lost 3 bases. The CDR3 DNA reads TGTGCCAGCAGTGATCGGACAGGGGCAGGATCTAATGAAAAACTGTTTTTT. Translated, it gives CASSDRTGAGSNEKLFF.

The chain couples TRBV5-1 to TRBJ1-2; tentative D call: TRBD1 (5 bases). Trimming removed 4 bases from V and 1 base from J, with 14 bases in between. CDR1 and CDR2 (germline): SGHRS, YFSETQ. This CDR3 is built from 15 residues. CDR3 nucleotides: TGCGCCAGCAGCCTTGACGGGGGTAATAACTATGGCTACACCTTC. This codes for CASSLDGGNNYGYTF. Combining the CDR3 with reference TRBV5-1 and TRBJ1-2 gives the whole variable domain KAGVTQTPRYLIKTRGQQVTLSCSPISGHRSVSWYQQTPGQGLQFLFEYFSETQRNKGNFPGRFSGRQFSNSRSEMNVSTLELGDSALYLCASSLDGGNNYGYTFGSGTRLTVV.

V is TRBV5-4 and J is TRBJ2-7, with a tentative D call TRBD1 (6 bases). V lost 5 bases to trimming and J lost 3 bases, with 15 bases between them. This CDR3 contains 14 residues. Germline V CDR1 and CDR2: SGHNT, YYREEE (reference sequence). Here the CDR3 DNA reads TGTGCCAGCAGGTCGCCGGGACACAGCTACGAGCAGTACTTC. Its protein product is CASRSPGHSYEQYF.

This chain uses TRBV11-2 with TRBJ2-7; D perhaps matches TRBD1 (6 bases). Germline CDR1 reads SGHAT; CDR2 reads FQNNGV. The V gene lost 3 bases and the J gene lost 2 bases, with 11 bases spanning the gap. The CDR3 length is 14 residues. The CDR3 protein is CASSLGGQPYEQYF. CDR3 bases: TGTGCCAGCAGCTTGGGCGGACAGCCCTACGAGCAGTACTTC. Full variable domain (missing parts from reference TRBV11-2 and TRBJ2-7): EAGVAQSPRYKIIEKRQSVAFWCNPISGHATLYWYQQILGQGPKLLIQFQNNGVVDDSQLPKDRFSAERLKGVDSTLKIQPAKLEDSAVYLCASSLGGQPYEQYFGPGTRLTVT.

The chain links TRBV4-1 to TRBJ1-6; the match to TRBD1 covers 8 bases. V gave up 4 bases and J gave up 3 bases; unmatched junction bases: 5. This CDR3 has 16 amino acids. The germline V gene encodes CDR1 MGHRA and CDR2 YSYEKL. CDR3 region: CASSPRDRFYNSPLHF. DNA for the CDR3: TGCGCCAGCAGCCCCCGGGACAGGTTCTATAATTCACCCCTCCACTTT.

This chain connects TRBV10-3 to TRBJ2-7; D is undetermined. V lost 3 bases and J 5 bases, leaving 5 bases between the germline ends. The germline CDR1 and CDR2 sequences are ENHRY and SYGVKD. CDR3 length equals 11 residues. The CDR3 sequence: CAISDGDEQYF. The CDR3 bases are TGTGCCATCAGTGATGGGGACGAGCAGTACTTC.

The chain recombines TRBV11-2 with TRBJ1-2, with D uncertain. The CDR3 runs to 13 residues. Germline loops: CDR1 SGHAT, CDR2 FQNNGV. V lost 5 bases and J lost 8, with 15 bases in between. DNA for the CDR3: TGTGCCAGCAGCATATGGCACCAGGAGGGCTACACCTTC. Translated, it gives CASSIWHQEGYTF. Together with reference TRBV11-2 and TRBJ1-2, the CDR3 gives the full variable domain: EAGVAQSPRYKIIEKRQSVAFWCNPISGHATLYWYQQILGQGPKLLIQFQNNGVVDDSQLPKDRFSAERLKGVDSTLKIQPAKLEDSAVYLCASSIWHQEGYTFGSGTRLTVV.

The chain uses TRBV27 and TRBJ2-6; no definite D call. This CDR3 region has 15 residues. The germline V gene encodes CDR1 MNHEY and CDR2 SMNVEV (reference sequence). Trimming took off 2 bases at V and 1 base at J, with 6 bases between the two ends. The DNA of the CDR3 is TGTGCCAGCAGTTTACAGCAATCTGGGGCCAACGTCCTGACTTTC. Residues: CASSLQQSGANVLTF.